A selection of T cell receptor beta chains follows, all from one sample in a study of shared clonotypes between healthy human individuals. Generated by immunoSEQ multiplex PCR, the TCRdb table keeps only in-frame clones and is missing some. This repertoire shows about 2.5 million clones, 85% to 95% found once; its top ten account for around 0.38%. Source material: naive CD4+ T cells from PBMCs. Source of these receptors: a man aged 18 to 35 in good health. Some clones in this sample may be carry-over from other donors' samples. CDR3s include the opening cysteine and the closing phenylalanine or tryptophan. The order of the fields is clone size, D gene, V gene, J gene, CDR3 DNA, CDR3 protein. A D gene is named only where the DNA matches it firmly. Expanded clones get a size class; other rows say once, few or many, or leave the size out.

-	TRBD1	TRBV6-6	TRBJ1-2	TGTGCCAGCAGTTACGAAGGGACAGGGGCAGGCTACACCTTC	CASSYEGTGAGYTF
-	-	TRBV4-1	TRBJ1-2	TGCGCCAGCAGCCAAGATGGGGCAGGGCGGAACTACACCTTC	CASSQDGAGRNYTF
-	-	TRBV15	TRBJ2-7	TGTGCCACCAGCAGAAAACTAGGGGCCGTAGGGCAGTACTTC	CATSRKLGAVGQYF
once	-	TRBV28	TRBJ2-3	TGTGCCAGCAGCCGAATAGGGCTCGGGCGGGGTAGCACAGATACGCAGTATTTT	CASSRIGLGRGSTDTQYF
-	-	TRBV9	TRBJ2-4	TGTGCCAGCAGCGTAGGAGGGTGGGACATTCAGTACTTC	CASSVGGWDIQYF
few	-	TRBV28	TRBJ1-1	TGTGCCAGCAGTCGACTTCGGAACACTGAAGCTTTCTTT	CASSRLRNTEAFF
-	-	TRBV18	TRBJ1-1	TGTGCCAGCTCACCTCGCAGGGATAACACTGAAGCTTTCTTT	CASSPRRDNTEAFF
-	TRBD1	TRBV19	TRBJ1-5	TGTGCCAGTAGTCTCAGGGGGACAGATAGCAATCAGCCCCAGCATTTT	CASSLRGTDSNQPQHF
-	-	TRBV18	TRBJ1-1	TGTGCCACCAGGGGACAGAACACTGAAGCTTTCTTT	CATRGQNTEAFF
-	-	TRBV7-2	TRBJ2-7	TGTGCCAGCAGCTTGGAATACGGGGACTACGAGCAGTACTTC	CASSLEYGDYEQYF
-	-	TRBV6-6	TRBJ1-2	TGTGCCAGCACATGGAGGACAGCTAATGGCTACACCTTC	CASTWRTANGYTF
-	-	TRBV7-3	TRBJ2-1	TGTGCCAGCAGCTTAATATATGAGCAGTTCTTC	CASSLIYEQFF
once	-	TRBV7-2	TRBJ1-2	TGTGCCAGCAGCTTAGTGCAGGGAGGGCTCGGGGGCTACACCTTC	CASSLVQGGLGGYTF
-	-	TRBV23-1	TRBJ2-5	TGCGCCAGCAGTCAGCCGTTTGGGCAGGGGCAGACCCAGTACTTC	CASSQPFGQGQTQYF
-	TRBD2	TRBV19	TRBJ2-7	TGTGCCAGTAGTATCAGCGGGGGGACCTACGAGCAGTACTTC	CASSISGGTYEQYF
-	TRBD2	TRBV7-9	TRBJ2-5	TGTGCCAGCAGCTTAGTAGCGGGAGGAGAGACCCAGTACTTC	CASSLVAGGETQYF
-	-	TRBV28	TRBJ2-5	TGTGCCAGCAGTCACAGGAAGGACTTTCAAGAGACCCAGTACTTC	CASSHRKDFQETQYF
-	-	TRBV4-1	TRBJ2-7	TGCGCCAGCAGCCAACCCCCGGGACGGCAAATACACGAGCAGTACTTC	CASSQPPGRQIHEQYF
-	-	TRBV6-1	TRBJ1-5	TGTGCCAGCAGTGAAAGAGGTGGCAGGCGGAATCAGCCCCAGCATTTT	CASSERGGRRNQPQHF
few	-	TRBV29-1	TRBJ2-3	TGCAGCGTTGGGTGGGGGAGACCCGTCCAGGATACGCAGTATTTT	CSVGWGRPVQDTQYF
few	TRBD1	TRBV28	TRBJ1-1	TGTGCCACCCGCCTGCAGGGGGAGGGCACTGAAGCTTTCTTT	CATRLQGEGTEAFF
-	-	TRBV29-1	TRBJ2-1	TGCAGCGCTAACTCAGGGTCCAGCTCCTACAATGAGCAGTTCTTC	CSANSGSSSYNEQFF
-	-	TRBV7-2	TRBJ2-7	TGTGCCAGCAGCTCTTACAGGGGAGGCGACGAGCAGTACTTC	CASSSYRGGDEQYF
-	-	TRBV7-6	TRBJ2-1	TGTGCCAGCAGCCCCCGGTCCGCACTTACCTACAATGAGCAGTTCTTC	CASSPRSALTYNEQFF
-	-	TRBV5-1	TRBJ1-3	TGCGCCAGCAGCTTGCTTCCCAACTCTGGAAACACCATATATTTT	CASSLLPNSGNTIYF
-	-	TRBV9	TRBJ2-1	TGTGCCAGCAGCTTCGGATATGAGCAGTTCTTC	CASSFGYEQFF
-	-	TRBV11-1	TRBJ2-5	TGTGCCAGCACTCGGGTGGCGGGAGAGACCCAGTACTTC	CASTRVAGETQYF
once	-	TRBV29-1	TRBJ2-5	TGCAGCGGGACTTCCCCGGAGACCCAGTACTTC	CSGTSPETQYF
-	-	TRBV11-2	TRBJ2-5	TGTGCCAGCAGCCCCGAAGGAGAGACCCAGTACTTC	CASSPEGETQYF
-	TRBD1	TRBV28	TRBJ1-2	TGTGCCAGCAGTTTTGCGTCGGGACAGGGGGGCTATGGCTACACCTTC	CASSFASGQGGYGYTF